This is a list of T cell receptor beta chains from one sample in a study of a mutant IDH1 vaccine in newly diagnosed glioma. Here immunoSEQ multiplex PCR was the method, and the copy in TCRdb shows in-frame clones only, minus some. The data contain over 40,000 clones, under 90% of them singletons. No antigen has been identified for these receptors. Specimen: PBMCs, collected from a glioma patient whose treatment included an IDH1 peptide vaccine. The receptors originated from a woman in her thirties or forties with glioma. Some clones in this sample may be carry-over from other donors' samples. The CDR3 runs from the conserved cysteine through the conserved F or W. The D gene is left open where the match is weak. Clone size is not always given. Where it is, it says once, few, many or a class for expanded clones.

size: medium-sized
D: TRBD2
J: TRBJ2-5
V: TRBV29-1
CDR3: CSVVLAGGQETQYF
DNA: TGCAGCGTTGTTTTAGCGGGGGGTCAAGAGACCCAGTACTTC

size: .
D: .
J: TRBJ1-4
V: TRBV12-2
CDR3: CASRFCPRGGKLFF
DNA: TGTGCAAGTCGCTTTTGTCCCCGGGGCGGAAAACTGTTTTTT

size: .
D: .
J: TRBJ2-2
V: TRBV6-4
CDR3: CATGSSDSGELFF
DNA: TGTGCCACCGGGTCTTCAGACTCCGGGGAGCTGTTTTTT

size: few
D: .
J: TRBJ1-1
V: TRBV5-4
CDR3: CASSLALTANTEAFF
DNA: TGTGCCAGCAGCTTGGCTTTGACAGCCAACACTGAAGCTTTCTTT

size: .
D: TRBD1
J: TRBJ2-5
V: TRBV10-3
CDR3: CAISGGNRGHQETQYF
DNA: TGTGCCATCAGTGGAGGGAACAGGGGGCATCAAGAGACCCAGTACTTC

size: .
D: .
J: TRBJ2-7
V: TRBV7-6
CDR3: CASSSSNEQYF
DNA: TGTGCCAGCAGCTCCTCCAACGAGCAGTACTTC

size: .
D: .
J: TRBJ1-1
V: TRBV13
CDR3: CASSADTDTEAFF
DNA: TGTGCCAGCAGCGCTGACACAGACACTGAAGCTTTCTTT

size: .
D: .
J: TRBJ1-1
V: TRBV7-2
CDR3: CASSRRVSGGSTEAFF
DNA: TGTGCCAGCAGCCGACGGGTATCGGGTGGGAGCACTGAAGCTTTCTTT

size: .
D: .
J: TRBJ1-1
V: TRBV5-4
CDR3: CASSSSEWMNTEAFF
DNA: TGTGCCAGCAGCTCTTCCGAATGGATGAACACTGAAGCTTTCTTT

size: .
D: .
J: TRBJ2-5
V: TRBV14
CDR3: CASSQGQWGETQYF
DNA: TGTGCCAGCAGCCAGGGACAATGGGGGGAGACCCAGTACTTC

size: few
D: .
J: TRBJ1-5
V: TRBV18
CDR3: CASSPGTDQPQHF
DNA: TGTGCCAGCTCACCCGGGACGGATCAGCCCCAGCATTTT

size: .
D: TRBD1
J: TRBJ2-7
V: TRBV29-1
CDR3: CSVDTDGTGFYEQYF
DNA: TGCAGCGTTGACACCGACGGGACAGGGTTCTACGAGCAGTACTTC

size: .
D: .
J: TRBJ2-5
V: TRBV10-3
CDR3: CAIRERGGDQETQYF
DNA: TGTGCCATCAGAGAAAGGGGGGGGGACCAAGAGACCCAGTACTTC

size: .
D: .
J: TRBJ2-3
V: TRBV6-5
CDR3: CASQQLTGDTQYF
DNA: TGTGCCAGCCAGCAATTAACAGGAGATACGCAGTATTTT

size: .
D: TRBD1
J: TRBJ2-7
V: TRBV7-2
CDR3: CASSPRGGQGAPYEQYF
DNA: TGTGCCAGCAGCCCCCGGGGGGGACAGGGGGCCCCCTACGAGCAGTACTTC

size: .
D: .
J: TRBJ1-2
V: TRBV2
CDR3: CASSRTVNGYTF
DNA: TGTGCCAGCAGTCGAACCGTAAATGGCTACACCTTC

size: .
D: .
J: TRBJ1-1
V: TRBV14
CDR3: CASSRQGKGEAFF
DNA: TGTGCCAGCAGCCGCCAGGGGAAAGGTGAAGCTTTCTTT

size: .
D: TRBD1
J: TRBJ1-5
V: TRBV27
CDR3: CASSLFGTDDSSNQPQHF
DNA: TGTGCCAGCAGTTTATTTGGGACAGATGACTCTAGCAATCAGCCCCAGCATTTT

size: .
D: TRBD1
J: TRBJ1-2
V: TRBV5-6
CDR3: CASSLAGTGGHTNYGYTF
DNA: TGTGCCAGCAGCTTGGCGGGGACAGGAGGTCACACTAACTATGGCTACACCTTC

size: .
D: .
J: TRBJ2-2
V: TRBV9
CDR3: CASRGRTGELFF
DNA: TGTGCCAGCAGAGGGCGCACCGGGGAGCTGTTTTTT

size: .
D: .
J: TRBJ2-3
V: TRBV29-1
CDR3: CSVATGPPTDTQYF
DNA: TGCAGCGTTGCGACGGGACCCCCCACAGATACGCAGTATTTT

size: .
D: TRBD2
J: TRBJ2-1
V: TRBV15
CDR3: CATGLAGGYEQFF
DNA: TGTGCCACCGGACTAGCGGGAGGGTATGAGCAGTTCTTC

size: once
D: .
J: TRBJ1-4
V: TRBV30
CDR3: CASSGATNEKLFF
DNA: TGTGCCTCCTCGGGGGCAACTAATGAAAAACTGTTTTTT

size: few
D: TRBD1
J: TRBJ1-5
V: TRBV27
CDR3: CASSLSDQDGQGAGNQPQHF
DNA: TGTGCCAGCAGTTTATCCGATCAAGATGGACAGGGGGCTGGCAATCAGCCCCAGCATTTT

size: .
D: .
J: TRBJ2-1
V: TRBV7-8
CDR3: CASSYDGGKYNEQFF
DNA: TGTGCCAGCAGCTATGATGGTGGGAAATACAATGAGCAGTTCTTC

size: once
D: .
J: TRBJ2-7
V: TRBV4-3
CDR3: CASSQGTTSSYEQYF
DNA: TGCGCCAGCAGCCAAGGTACGACAAGCTCCTACGAGCAGTACTTC

size: few
D: TRBD2
J: TRBJ2-3
V: TRBV19
CDR3: CASTGLAGADTQYF
DNA: TGTGCCAGTACCGGACTAGCGGGAGCAGATACGCAGTATTTT

size: .
D: .
J: TRBJ2-7
V: TRBV5-4
CDR3: CASRGNYEQYF
DNA: TGTGCCAGCAGGGGGAACTACGAGCAGTACTTC

size: .
D: .
J: TRBJ2-2
V: TRBV9
CDR3: CASSVVDTGELFF
DNA: TGTGCCAGCAGCGTAGTGGACACCGGGGAGCTGTTTTTT

size: .
D: .
J: TRBJ1-1
V: TRBV28
CDR3: CASRQTENTEAFF
DNA: TGTGCCAGCAGGCAGACCGAAAACACTGAAGCTTTCTTT

size: .
D: TRBD2
J: TRBJ2-7
V: TRBV25-1
CDR3: CASSERGLAGFYEQYF
DNA: TGTGCCAGCAGTGAAAGAGGCCTAGCGGGATTCTACGAGCAGTACTTC

size: .
D: TRBD1
J: TRBJ1-2
V: TRBV7-2
CDR3: CASSLAYRGAGYTF
DNA: TGTGCCAGCAGCTTAGCGTACAGGGGTGCTGGCTACACCTTC

size: few
D: .
J: TRBJ1-5
V: TRBV5-5
CDR3: CASSEDVSNQPQHF
DNA: TGTGCCAGCAGCGAAGACGTAAGCAATCAGCCCCAGCATTTT

size: large
D: TRBD1
J: TRBJ1-5
V: TRBV5-5
CDR3: CASRIGQGAPQHF
DNA: TGTGCCAGCAGAATCGGACAGGGAGCGCCCCAGCATTTT

size: once
D: TRBD1
J: TRBJ2-5
V: TRBV7-2
CDR3: CASNIGTDLQETQYF
DNA: TGTGCCAGCAACATCGGGACAGACCTCCAAGAGACCCAGTACTTC

size: .
D: .
J: TRBJ2-5
V: TRBV5-4
CDR3: CASSSRSNQETQYF
DNA: TGTGCCAGCAGCTCGAGGAGCAACCAAGAGACCCAGTACTTC

size: .
D: .
J: TRBJ1-5
V: TRBV27
CDR3: CASRPGSGTFSNQPQHF
DNA: TGTGCCAGCAGACCAGGGAGTGGTACGTTTAGCAATCAGCCCCAGCATTTT

size: few
D: TRBD1
J: TRBJ2-2
V: TRBV28
CDR3: CASRRGTGDAGELFF
DNA: TGTGCCAGCAGACGCGGGACAGGGGACGCCGGGGAGCTGTTTTTT

size: .
D: .
J: TRBJ2-3
V: TRBV29-1
CDR3: CSVAGTDTQYF
DNA: TGCAGCGTTGCAGGCACAGATACGCAGTATTTT

size: .
D: .
J: TRBJ2-3
V: TRBV21-1
CDR3: CASSSRTVETDTQYF
DNA: TGTGCCAGCAGCAGCCGGACAGTTGAAACAGATACGCAGTATTTT

size: .
D: .
J: TRBJ2-3
V: TRBV5-1
CDR3: CASSYTDTQYF
DNA: TGCGCCAGCAGCTACACAGATACGCAGTATTTT

size: .
D: .
J: TRBJ1-2
V: TRBV7-8
CDR3: CASSLLGGGDGNYGYTF
DNA: TGTGCCAGCAGCTTATTAGGCGGGGGTGACGGCAACTATGGCTACACCTTC

size: .
D: .
J: TRBJ2-1
V: TRBV4-1
CDR3: CASSQDTRDRRAGNEQFF
DNA: TGCGCCAGCAGCCAAGACACCCGCGATCGGAGGGCTGGAAATGAGCAGTTCTTC

size: .
D: TRBD2
J: TRBJ2-4
V: TRBV7-2
CDR3: CASSTGLAENIQYF
DNA: TGTGCCAGCAGCACGGGACTAGCGGAAAACATTCAGTACTTC

size: .
D: .
J: TRBJ1-2
V: TRBV7-9
CDR3: CASSLEATF
DNA: TGTGCCAGCAGCTTAGAAGCCACCTTC

size: .
D: .
J: TRBJ2-7
V: TRBV5-6
CDR3: CASSLDRQGKAYEQYF
DNA: TGTGCCAGCAGCTTGGATAGGCAGGGTAAGGCCTACGAGCAGTACTTC

size: .
D: .
J: TRBJ2-1
V: TRBV28
CDR3: CASTLGGEQFF
DNA: TGTGCCAGCACCTTAGGGGGTGAGCAGTTCTTC

size: .
D: TRBD1
J: TRBJ1-1
V: TRBV28
CDR3: CASSPSTGRGTEAFF
DNA: TGTGCCAGCAGTCCATCGACAGGGAGGGGGACTGAAGCTTTCTTT

size: .
D: .
J: TRBJ2-7
V: TRBV21-1
CDR3: CASSRPGNFTYEQYF
DNA: TGTGCCAGCAGCAGACCAGGGAATTTTACCTACGAGCAGTACTTC

size: .
D: .
J: TRBJ2-7
V: TRBV14
CDR3: CASRSGEAIEYEQYF
DNA: TGTGCCAGCAGATCGGGGGAGGCAATCGAATACGAGCAGTACTTC

size: .
D: TRBD2
J: TRBJ2-1
V: TRBV15
CDR3: CATSTSGRRNEQFF
DNA: TGTGCCACCAGCACCAGCGGGAGGAGGAATGAGCAGTTCTTC

size: medium-sized
D: .
J: TRBJ2-3
V: TRBV5-1
CDR3: CASSLTIGNDASQNKDTQYF
DNA: TGCGCCAGCAGCCTAACTATAGGCAATGATGCAAGCCAGAATAAAGATACGCAGTATTTT